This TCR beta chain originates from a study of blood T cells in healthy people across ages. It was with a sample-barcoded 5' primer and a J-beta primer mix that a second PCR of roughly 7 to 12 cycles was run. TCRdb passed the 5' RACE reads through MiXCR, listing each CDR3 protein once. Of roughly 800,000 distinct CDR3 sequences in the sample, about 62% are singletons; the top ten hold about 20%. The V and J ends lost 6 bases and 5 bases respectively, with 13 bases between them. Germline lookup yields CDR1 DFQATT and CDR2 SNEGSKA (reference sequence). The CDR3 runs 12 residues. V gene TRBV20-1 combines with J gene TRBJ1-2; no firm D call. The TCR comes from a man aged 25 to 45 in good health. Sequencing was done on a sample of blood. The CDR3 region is CSAVSVVYGYTF. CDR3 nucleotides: TGCAGTGCCGTTTCGGTCGTATATGGCTACACCTTC.